These T cell receptor beta chains were read from a single sample in a study of OX40 agonist ivuxolimab in advanced cancers. This table comes from immunoSEQ multiplex PCR, and its TCRdb copy is limited to in-frame clones, with some not included. The table shows 65,000 to 90,000 clones, with 85% to 90% occurring only once. The source was CD4+ or CD8+ T cells sorted from blood, collected in a trial of the OX40 agonist ivuxolimab. These receptors all stem from an adult with an advanced solid tumor such as melanoma, head and neck, liver or kidney cancer. CDR3s include the opening cysteine and the closing phenylalanine or tryptophan. The order of the fields is clone size, V gene, D gene, J gene, CDR3 length, CDR3 DNA, CDR3 protein. D genes are given only for firm matches. Size values are once, few and many counts, or a class for expanded clones, and some rows have none.

abundance: NA
v_gene: TRBV19
d_gene: NA
j_gene: TRBJ2-7
len: 14
CDR3nt: TGTGCCAGTAGTGTTGGACAGCCCGCGGGGGAGCAGTACTTC
CDR3aa: CASSVGQPAGEQYF

abundance: NA
v_gene: TRBV4-1
d_gene: TRBD2
j_gene: TRBJ2-5
len: 18
CDR3nt: TGCGCCAGCAGCCAAGACATGACTAGCGGGAGCCTGTGGGAGACCCAGTACTTC
CDR3aa: CASSQDMTSGSLWETQYF

abundance: NA
v_gene: TRBV10-3
d_gene: TRBD2
j_gene: TRBJ2-1
len: 20
CDR3nt: TGTGCCATCAGTGACTACCCGCAGGGACTAGCGGGAACGTCCTACAATGAGCAGTTCTTC
CDR3aa: CAISDYPQGLAGTSYNEQFF

abundance: NA
v_gene: TRBV28
d_gene: NA
j_gene: TRBJ1-4
len: 13
CDR3nt: TGTGCCAGCAGAGGCACAGGCCGTGAAAAACTGTTTTTT
CDR3aa: CASRGTGREKLFF

abundance: NA
v_gene: TRBV6-1
d_gene: TRBD2
j_gene: TRBJ2-1
len: 12
CDR3nt: TGTGCCAGCAGTCTGGCGGGGGATGAGCAGTTCTTC
CDR3aa: CASSLAGDEQFF

abundance: few
v_gene: TRBV18
d_gene: TRBD1
j_gene: TRBJ2-5
len: 15
CDR3nt: TGTGCCAGCTCACCAAAACAGGGGTTCAGTGAGACCCAGTACTTC
CDR3aa: CASSPKQGFSETQYF

abundance: NA
v_gene: TRBV11-2
d_gene: NA
j_gene: TRBJ2-2
len: 14
CDR3nt: TGTGCCAGCGGAGGGGGCCCGAACACCGGGGAGCTGTTTTTT
CDR3aa: CASGGGPNTGELFF

abundance: NA
v_gene: TRBV18
d_gene: TRBD1
j_gene: TRBJ2-2
len: 16
CDR3nt: TGTGCCAGCTCACCACCGGGACAGGGAAGCACCGGGGAGCTGTTTTTT
CDR3aa: CASSPPGQGSTGELFF

abundance: NA
v_gene: TRBV14
d_gene: NA
j_gene: TRBJ2-5
len: 11
CDR3nt: TGTGCCAGCAGCCTCCAGGGTACCCAGTACTTC
CDR3aa: CASSLQGTQYF

abundance: NA
v_gene: TRBV19
d_gene: TRBD2
j_gene: TRBJ2-3
len: 15
CDR3nt: TGTGCCAGTATGGCCCCGGGAGGTTCCACAGATACGCAGTATTTT
CDR3aa: CASMAPGGSTDTQYF

abundance: once
v_gene: TRBV5-1
d_gene: NA
j_gene: TRBJ2-4
len: 12
CDR3nt: TGCGCCAGCAGCTTGGGGGACGGCATTCAGTACTTC
CDR3aa: CASSLGDGIQYF

abundance: NA
v_gene: TRBV4-1
d_gene: NA
j_gene: TRBJ1-2
len: 14
CDR3nt: TGCGCCAGCAGCCCCTACGCAGATAACTATGGCTACACCTTC
CDR3aa: CASSPYADNYGYTF

abundance: NA
v_gene: TRBV29-1
d_gene: NA
j_gene: TRBJ1-5
len: 13
CDR3nt: TGCAGCGTTGTCGCAGGGCGGGATCAGCCCCAGCATTTT
CDR3aa: CSVVAGRDQPQHF

abundance: few
v_gene: TRBV5-5
d_gene: NA
j_gene: TRBJ2-7
len: 16
CDR3nt: TGTGCCAGCAGCGCCAACCCGCGGAGGGCCGGATACGAGCAGTACTTC
CDR3aa: CASSANPRRAGYEQYF

abundance: once
v_gene: TRBV15
d_gene: TRBD2
j_gene: TRBJ2-5
len: 16
CDR3nt: TGTGCCACCAGCAGAGATCGCGGGAGGGGCGGAGAGACCCAGTACTTC
CDR3aa: CATSRDRGRGGETQYF

abundance: NA
v_gene: TRBV5-6
d_gene: NA
j_gene: TRBJ2-1
len: 15
CDR3nt: TGTGCCAGCAGCGAAGGGGGGAGCTTTCGCAATGAGCAGTTCTTC
CDR3aa: CASSEGGSFRNEQFF

abundance: NA
v_gene: TRBV12-5
d_gene: TRBD2
j_gene: TRBJ2-1
len: 17
CDR3nt: TGTGCTAGTGGTTTGATGACTAGCGGATTCTCCTACAATGAGCAGTTCTTC
CDR3aa: CASGLMTSGFSYNEQFF

abundance: NA
v_gene: TRBV27
d_gene: NA
j_gene: TRBJ1-1
len: 15
CDR3nt: TGTGCCAGCAGTTTCTATGGGACAAACAAATATGAAGCTTTCTTT
CDR3aa: CASSFYGTNKYEAFF

abundance: NA
v_gene: TRBV6-1
d_gene: NA
j_gene: TRBJ2-7
len: 14
CDR3nt: TGTGCCAGCAGTGAAGGTAGGGGTTCCTACGAGCAGTACTTC
CDR3aa: CASSEGRGSYEQYF

abundance: NA
v_gene: TRBV28
d_gene: TRBD1
j_gene: TRBJ1-5
len: 15
CDR3nt: TGTGCCAGCAGTCCCGGGGGCAGGGGGATGGAGCCCCAGCATTTT
CDR3aa: CASSPGGRGMEPQHF

abundance: NA
v_gene: TRBV7-3
d_gene: NA
j_gene: TRBJ2-2
len: 15
CDR3nt: TGTGCCAGCAGCTTAATCGCCAGCCCCACCGGGGAGCTGTTTTTT
CDR3aa: CASSLIASPTGELFF

abundance: once
v_gene: TRBV7-9
d_gene: NA
j_gene: TRBJ1-1
len: 15
CDR3nt: TGTGCCAGCAGCCCCCCGGGCACTTTGAACACTGAAGCTTTCTTT
CDR3aa: CASSPPGTLNTEAFF

abundance: NA
v_gene: TRBV28
d_gene: TRBD1
j_gene: TRBJ2-5
len: 13
CDR3nt: TGTGCCAGCAGCACAACAGGGGGCGGGACCCAGTACTTC
CDR3aa: CASSTTGGGTQYF

abundance: NA
v_gene: TRBV15
d_gene: TRBD2
j_gene: TRBJ2-1
len: 16
CDR3nt: TGTGCCACCAGCAGAGGGGCACAAATAGCGGGAGGGGAGCAGTTCTTC
CDR3aa: CATSRGAQIAGGEQFF

abundance: NA
v_gene: TRBV5-8
d_gene: NA
j_gene: TRBJ2-1
len: 13
CDR3nt: TGTGCCAGCAGCTTAGGTTGGCACAATGAGCAGTTCTTC
CDR3aa: CASSLGWHNEQFF

abundance: NA
v_gene: TRBV5-6
d_gene: NA
j_gene: TRBJ1-1
len: 15
CDR3nt: TGTGCCAGCAGCTTGAGCCGGGGGGGATACACTGAAGCTTTCTTT
CDR3aa: CASSLSRGGYTEAFF

abundance: NA
v_gene: TRBV2
d_gene: TRBD1
j_gene: TRBJ2-1
len: 18
CDR3nt: TGTGCCAGCAGCGAATTAAAAGTCGACAGGGTGGTTGCAAATGAGCAGTTCTTC
CDR3aa: CASSELKVDRVVANEQFF

abundance: NA
v_gene: TRBV5-8
d_gene: NA
j_gene: TRBJ1-5
len: 13
CDR3nt: TGTGCCAGTACTTCCTCGGGGAATCAGCCCCAGCATTTT
CDR3aa: CASTSSGNQPQHF

abundance: NA
v_gene: TRBV28
d_gene: NA
j_gene: TRBJ1-3
len: 12
CDR3nt: TGTGCCAGCAGCCTCCCTGGAAACACCATATATTTT
CDR3aa: CASSLPGNTIYF

abundance: once
v_gene: TRBV19
d_gene: NA
j_gene: TRBJ1-1
len: 13
CDR3nt: TGTGCCAGTAGTCCACTCAGGGGCACTGAAGCTTTCTTT
CDR3aa: CASSPLRGTEAFF

abundance: NA
v_gene: TRBV7-6
d_gene: TRBD2
j_gene: TRBJ2-1
len: 13
CDR3nt: TGTGCCAGCAGCTTCCTAGCGGGAGATGAGCAGTTCTTC
CDR3aa: CASSFLAGDEQFF

abundance: NA
v_gene: TRBV30
d_gene: TRBD1
j_gene: TRBJ1-5
len: 14
CDR3nt: TGTGCCTGGACGGGACAGAGGAGGGGAGAGCCCCAGCATTTT
CDR3aa: CAWTGQRRGEPQHF

abundance: NA
v_gene: TRBV19
d_gene: NA
j_gene: TRBJ1-2
len: 12
CDR3nt: TGTGCCAGTAGTAAGGAGGGAAGGAGCTACACCTTC
CDR3aa: CASSKEGRSYTF

abundance: once
v_gene: TRBV5-1
d_gene: TRBD2
j_gene: TRBJ2-1
len: 15
CDR3nt: TGCGCCAGCAGCTTGGCGGGAGGGCCCCACAATGAGCAGTTCTTC
CDR3aa: CASSLAGGPHNEQFF

abundance: NA
v_gene: TRBV6-1
d_gene: NA
j_gene: TRBJ2-5
len: 13
CDR3nt: TGTGCCAGCAGAACAACAGGGCAAGAGACCCAGTACTTC
CDR3aa: CASRTTGQETQYF

abundance: NA
v_gene: TRBV25-1
d_gene: NA
j_gene: TRBJ2-5
len: 16
CDR3nt: TGTGCCAGCAGCTTGGGTCGGTCTAGCGTCCAAGAGACCCAGTACTTC
CDR3aa: CASSLGRSSVQETQYF

abundance: NA
v_gene: TRBV9
d_gene: NA
j_gene: TRBJ2-3
len: 14
CDR3nt: TGTGCCAGCAGCGTGACACTGAGCACAGATACGCAGTATTTT
CDR3aa: CASSVTLSTDTQYF

abundance: NA
v_gene: TRBV5-5
d_gene: NA
j_gene: TRBJ2-7
len: 15
CDR3nt: TGTGCCAGCAGCTTGGCCTCCCGGAGCTCCTACGAGCAGTACTTC
CDR3aa: CASSLASRSSYEQYF

abundance: NA
v_gene: TRBV15
d_gene: NA
j_gene: TRBJ1-1
len: 13
CDR3nt: TGTGCCACCAGCAGAGCCCAGGCCCGAGAAGCTTTCTTT
CDR3aa: CATSRAQAREAFF

abundance: NA
v_gene: TRBV11-2
d_gene: TRBD1
j_gene: TRBJ2-5
len: 16
CDR3nt: TGTGCCAGCAGCTTCCCGACAGGGGGCTTTCCTAGGGCGCAGTACTTC
CDR3aa: CASSFPTGGFPRAQYF

abundance: NA
v_gene: TRBV7-9
d_gene: TRBD1
j_gene: TRBJ1-1
len: 17
CDR3nt: TGTGCCAGCACCCAAATTTCGGGACAGGACCTAAGATGGGAAGCTTTCTTT
CDR3aa: CASTQISGQDLRWEAFF

abundance: NA
v_gene: TRBV7-2
d_gene: TRBD2
j_gene: TRBJ2-7
len: 14
CDR3nt: TGTGCCAGCAGCAAGACTAGCGGGAGCTACGAGCAGTACTTC
CDR3aa: CASSKTSGSYEQYF

abundance: NA
v_gene: TRBV10-2
d_gene: TRBD1
j_gene: TRBJ1-1
len: 14
CDR3nt: TGCGCCAGCAGTGTTCAGGGGGCCCCTTCTGAAGCTTTCTTT
CDR3aa: CASSVQGAPSEAFF

abundance: once
v_gene: TRBV30
d_gene: NA
j_gene: TRBJ2-1
len: 10
CDR3nt: TGTGCCTCGTTTTTGGGAACCCAGTTCTTC
CDR3aa: CASFLGTQFF

abundance: NA
v_gene: TRBV4-1
d_gene: TRBD2
j_gene: TRBJ2-7
len: 16
CDR3nt: TGCGCCAGCAGCCAAGATAAGGGCGGGAGGGCCTACGAGCAGTACTTC
CDR3aa: CASSQDKGGRAYEQYF

abundance: NA
v_gene: TRBV28
d_gene: NA
j_gene: TRBJ2-7
len: 13
CDR3nt: TGTGCCAGCGGTTTCCAGAGGGATTACGAGCAGTACTTC
CDR3aa: CASGFQRDYEQYF

abundance: NA
v_gene: TRBV18
d_gene: NA
j_gene: TRBJ2-2
len: 13
CDR3nt: TGTGCCAGCTCATCTAGGCAAACCGGGGAGCTGTTTTTT
CDR3aa: CASSSRQTGELFF

abundance: NA
v_gene: TRBV5-1
d_gene: NA
j_gene: TRBJ1-3
len: 14
CDR3nt: TGCGCCAGCAGTTTGGACGTTTCTGGAAACACCATATATTTT
CDR3aa: CASSLDVSGNTIYF

abundance: NA
v_gene: TRBV7-9
d_gene: TRBD1
j_gene: TRBJ1-1
len: 15
CDR3nt: TGTGCCAGCAGCTTAGACGGACAGGGAAACACTGAAGCTTTCTTT
CDR3aa: CASSLDGQGNTEAFF

abundance: NA
v_gene: TRBV19
d_gene: TRBD1
j_gene: TRBJ1-2
len: 14
CDR3nt: TGTGCCACCAAGGGAGGGGGCGCTGACTATGGCTACACCTTC
CDR3aa: CATKGGGADYGYTF

abundance: NA
v_gene: TRBV27
d_gene: TRBD2
j_gene: TRBJ2-1
len: 16
CDR3nt: TGTGCCAGCAGTTTCCTGACTAGCGGGAGGGCCCATGAGCAGTTCTTC
CDR3aa: CASSFLTSGRAHEQFF

abundance: NA
v_gene: TRBV19
d_gene: NA
j_gene: TRBJ2-5
len: 11
CDR3nt: TGTGCCAGTACCGTAAAAGAGACCCAGTACTTC
CDR3aa: CASTVKETQYF

abundance: NA
v_gene: TRBV30
d_gene: NA
j_gene: TRBJ2-1
len: 11
CDR3nt: TGTGCCTGGACCGAGTACAATGAGCAGTTCTTC
CDR3aa: CAWTEYNEQFF